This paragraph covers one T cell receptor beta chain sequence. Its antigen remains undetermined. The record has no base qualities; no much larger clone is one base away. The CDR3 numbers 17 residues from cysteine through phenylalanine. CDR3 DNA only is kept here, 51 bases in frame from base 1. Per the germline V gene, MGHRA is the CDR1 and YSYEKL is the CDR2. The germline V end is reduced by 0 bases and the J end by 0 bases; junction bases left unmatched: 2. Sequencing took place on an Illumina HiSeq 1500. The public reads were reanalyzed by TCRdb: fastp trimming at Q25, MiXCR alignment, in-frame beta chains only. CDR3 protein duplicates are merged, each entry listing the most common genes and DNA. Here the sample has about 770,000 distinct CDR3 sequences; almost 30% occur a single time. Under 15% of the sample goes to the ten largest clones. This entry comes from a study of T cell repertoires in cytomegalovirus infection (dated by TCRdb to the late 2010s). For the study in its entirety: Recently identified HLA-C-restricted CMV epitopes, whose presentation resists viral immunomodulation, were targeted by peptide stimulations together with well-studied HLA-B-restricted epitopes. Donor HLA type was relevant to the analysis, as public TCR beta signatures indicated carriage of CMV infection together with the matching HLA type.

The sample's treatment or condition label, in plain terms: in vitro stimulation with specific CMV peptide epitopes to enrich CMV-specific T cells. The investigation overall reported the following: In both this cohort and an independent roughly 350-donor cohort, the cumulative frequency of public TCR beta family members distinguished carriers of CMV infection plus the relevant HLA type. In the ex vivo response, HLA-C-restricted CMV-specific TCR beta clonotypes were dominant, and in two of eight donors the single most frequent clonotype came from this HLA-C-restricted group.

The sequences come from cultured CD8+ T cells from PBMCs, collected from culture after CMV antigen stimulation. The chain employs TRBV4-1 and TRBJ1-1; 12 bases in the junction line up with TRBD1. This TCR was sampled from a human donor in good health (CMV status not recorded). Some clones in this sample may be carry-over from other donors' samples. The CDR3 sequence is CASSQDGTGGLNTEAFF. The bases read TGCGCCAGCAGCCAAGACGGGACAGGGGGCTTGAACACTGAAGCTTTCTTT.